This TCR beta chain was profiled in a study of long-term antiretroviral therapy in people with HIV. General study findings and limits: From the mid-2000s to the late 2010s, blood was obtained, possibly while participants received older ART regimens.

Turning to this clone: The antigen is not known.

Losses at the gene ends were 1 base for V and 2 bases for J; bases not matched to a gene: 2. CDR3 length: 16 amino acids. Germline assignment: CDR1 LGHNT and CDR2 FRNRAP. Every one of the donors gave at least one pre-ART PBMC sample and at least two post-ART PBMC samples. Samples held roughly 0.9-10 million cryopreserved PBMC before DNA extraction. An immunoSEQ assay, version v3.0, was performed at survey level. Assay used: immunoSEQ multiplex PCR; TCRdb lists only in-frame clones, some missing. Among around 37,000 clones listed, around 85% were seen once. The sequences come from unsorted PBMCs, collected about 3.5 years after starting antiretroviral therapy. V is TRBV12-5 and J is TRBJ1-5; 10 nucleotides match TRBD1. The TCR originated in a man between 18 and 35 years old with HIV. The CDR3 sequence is CASGLGQGAGNQPQHF. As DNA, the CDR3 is TGTGCTAGTGGTTTGGGACAGGGGGCAGGCAATCAGCCCCAGCATTTT.